This T cell receptor (beta chain) was captured in a study of immune cell composition in non-small cell lung cancer. Study results and caveats: Smoking pack-years did not significantly correlate with tumour TCR-beta clonality. Tumour-associated clones >0.5% occurred in approximately 32% of adenocarcinomas, over 60% of squamous.

Genomic DNA came from frozen unsorted single-cell suspensions. Trimming took 4 bases from V and 6 from J, leaving 20 bases between them. The CDR3 is made up of 15 amino acids. Germline V gene lookup returns CDR1 SGHRS and CDR2 YFSETQ. The table came from immunoSEQ multiplex PCR; TCRdb's copy has only in-frame clones and leaves some out. The repertoire holds several thousand clones, with roughly 80% as singletons. Turning to this clone: Its target is not known.

This receptor was obtained from a human donor with non-small cell lung cancer. Input material: lung tumor tissue. J is TRBJ2-7 and V is TRBV5-1; a possible D gene is TRBD1 (6 bases). The CDR3 nucleotides read TGCGCCAGCAGCCCCCGGGACACCGGCGCTGGCGAGCAGTACTTC. It codes for CASSPRDTGAGEQYF.